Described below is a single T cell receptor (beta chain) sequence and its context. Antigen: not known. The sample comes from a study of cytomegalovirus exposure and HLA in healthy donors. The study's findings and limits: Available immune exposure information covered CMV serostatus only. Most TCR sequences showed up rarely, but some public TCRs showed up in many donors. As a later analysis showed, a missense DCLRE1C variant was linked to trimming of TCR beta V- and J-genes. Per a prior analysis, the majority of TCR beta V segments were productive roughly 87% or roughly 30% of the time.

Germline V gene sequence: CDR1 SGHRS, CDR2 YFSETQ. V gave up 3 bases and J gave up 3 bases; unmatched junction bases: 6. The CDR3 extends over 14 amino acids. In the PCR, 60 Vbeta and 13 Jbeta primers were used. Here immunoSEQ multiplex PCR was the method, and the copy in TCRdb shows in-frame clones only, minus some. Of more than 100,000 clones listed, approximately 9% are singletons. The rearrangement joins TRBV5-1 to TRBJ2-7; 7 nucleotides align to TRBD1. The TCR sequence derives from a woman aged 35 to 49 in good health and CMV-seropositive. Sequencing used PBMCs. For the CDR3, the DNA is TGCGCCAGCAGCTCCACCGGGACAGACTACGAGCAGTACTTC. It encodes CASSSTGTDYEQYF. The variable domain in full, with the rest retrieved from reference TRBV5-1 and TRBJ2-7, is KAGVTQTPRYLIKTRGQQVTLSCSPISGHRSVSWYQQTPGQGLQFLFEYFSETQRNKGNFPGRFSGRQFSNSRSEMNVSTLELGDSALYLCASSSTGTDYEQYFGPGTRLTVT.